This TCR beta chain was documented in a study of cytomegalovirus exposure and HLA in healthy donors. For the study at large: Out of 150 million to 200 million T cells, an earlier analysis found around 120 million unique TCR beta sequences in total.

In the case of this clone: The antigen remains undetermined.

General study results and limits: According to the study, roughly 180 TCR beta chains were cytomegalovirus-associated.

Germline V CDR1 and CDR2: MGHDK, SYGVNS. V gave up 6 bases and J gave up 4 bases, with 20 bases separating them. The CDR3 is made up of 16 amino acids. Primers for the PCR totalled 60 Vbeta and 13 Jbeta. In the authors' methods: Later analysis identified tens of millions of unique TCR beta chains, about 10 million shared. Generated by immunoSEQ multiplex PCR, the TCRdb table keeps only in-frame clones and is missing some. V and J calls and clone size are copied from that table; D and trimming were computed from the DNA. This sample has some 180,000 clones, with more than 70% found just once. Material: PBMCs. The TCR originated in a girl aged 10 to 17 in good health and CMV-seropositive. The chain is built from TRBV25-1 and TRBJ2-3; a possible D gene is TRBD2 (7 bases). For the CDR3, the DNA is TGTGCCAGCAGACCCGCCAGCGGGAAGGGGGCAGATACGCAGTATTTT. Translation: CASRPASGKGADTQYF.